This TCR beta chain appears in the sequencing data of a study of metastatic and nonmetastatic thyroid tumors. On the study more broadly: Peripheral blood and tumor or nodule samples from malignant and benign thyroid patients were compared.

TCRdb re-called clones via MiXCR from the PCR reads. This sample has roughly 20,000 clones; 27% occur once, and the top ten carry less than 7%. Note on this clone: One end of the junction is discordant with germline, which a read error may explain.

The CDR3 consists of 16 residues. CDR1 and CDR2 (germline): LNHNV, YYDKDF (reference sequence). There were no patients who had received any treatment before thyroid surgery. This sequence originates from a female donor with papillary thyroid cancer or a benign thyroid nodule (not recorded which). Some clones in this sample may be carry-over from other donors' samples. The chain uses TRBV15 and TRBJ2-6; possibly TRBD1 or TRBD2 for D (5 bases each). The sample consisted of blood. CDR3 residues: CATSRGGISVANVLTF. The CDR3 DNA sequence: TGTGCCACCAGCAGAGGGGGGATCTCTGTGGCCAACGTCCTTACTTTC.